The 3 T cell receptor beta chains below all came from one sample that was sequenced in a study of T cells after yellow fever vaccination. TCRdb passed the 5' RACE reads through MiXCR, listing each CDR3 protein once. The table has about 550,000 distinct CDR3 sequences, roughly 21% seen once. Sequenced here: PBMCs, sampled 15 days after the yellow fever booster vaccination. The origin of the receptors is a man aged 30-40 years who received the YFV17D yellow fever vaccine.

This clonotype has a handful of counts. The gene calls are TRBV2 and TRBJ2-5; D ambiguous. CDR1 and CDR2 from the germline V gene are SNHLY and FYNNEI. Between the trimmed V and J ends, which lost 8 bases and 10 bases, there was a span of 14 bases. The CDR3 is made up of 11 amino acids. This chain's CDR3 is CASGEDKIQYF. CDR3 DNA sequence: TGTGCCAGCGGGGAAGATAAGATCCAGTACTTC.

The V gene is TRBV7-9, the J gene TRBJ2-7; weak D call: TRBD1 (5 bases). CDR1 SEHNR and CDR2 FQNEAQ come from the germline V gene (reference sequence). The CDR3 has 13 residues. V lost 3 bases and J 5 bases, leaving 11 bases between the germline ends. DNA for the CDR3: TGTGCCAGCAGCTTCCAGGGTAACGACGAGCAGTACTTC. This codes for CASSFQGNDEQYF.

CDR3 DNA sequence: TGTGCCAGCAGCGCCGGATCCGCAGGGACCCAGTACTTC. This encodes CASSAGSAGTQYF. The chain combines TRBV7-3 with TRBJ2-5; D gene uncertain. In germline, CDR1 is SGHTA, CDR2 FQGTGA. V was pared by 5 bases and J by 7 bases, with 14 bases between. There are 13 residues in the CDR3.